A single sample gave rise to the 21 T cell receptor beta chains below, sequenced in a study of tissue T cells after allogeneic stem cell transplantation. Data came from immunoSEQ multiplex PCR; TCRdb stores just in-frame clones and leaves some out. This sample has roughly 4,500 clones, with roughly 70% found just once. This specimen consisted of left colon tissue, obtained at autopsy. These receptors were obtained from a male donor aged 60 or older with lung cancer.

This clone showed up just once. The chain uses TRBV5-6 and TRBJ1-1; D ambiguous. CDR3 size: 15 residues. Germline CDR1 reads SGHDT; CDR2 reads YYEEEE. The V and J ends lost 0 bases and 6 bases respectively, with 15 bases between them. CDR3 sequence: CASSLAWIGSPEAFF. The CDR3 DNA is TGTGCCAGCAGCTTGGCCTGGATAGGGTCCCCTGAAGCTTTCTTT.

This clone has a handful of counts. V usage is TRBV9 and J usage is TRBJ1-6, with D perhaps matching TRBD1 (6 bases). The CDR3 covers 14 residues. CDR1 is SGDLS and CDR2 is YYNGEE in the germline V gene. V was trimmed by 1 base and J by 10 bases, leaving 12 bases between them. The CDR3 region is CASSVSEGGSPLHF. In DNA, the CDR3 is TGTGCCAGCAGCGTAAGTGAGGGGGGGTCACCCCTCCACTTT.

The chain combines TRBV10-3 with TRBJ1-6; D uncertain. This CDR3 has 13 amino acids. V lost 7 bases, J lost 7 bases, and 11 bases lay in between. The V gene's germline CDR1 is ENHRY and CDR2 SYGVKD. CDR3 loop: CAINSGLNSPLHF. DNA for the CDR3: TGTGCCATCAATTCGGGATTGAATTCACCCCTCCACTTT.

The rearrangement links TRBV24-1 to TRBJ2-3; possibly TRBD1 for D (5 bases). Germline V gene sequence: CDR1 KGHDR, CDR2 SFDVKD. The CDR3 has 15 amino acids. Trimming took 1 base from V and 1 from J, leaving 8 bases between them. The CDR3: CATSDFGRGTDTQYF. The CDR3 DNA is TGTGCCACCAGTGATTTTGGCAGGGGCACAGATACGCAGTATTTT.

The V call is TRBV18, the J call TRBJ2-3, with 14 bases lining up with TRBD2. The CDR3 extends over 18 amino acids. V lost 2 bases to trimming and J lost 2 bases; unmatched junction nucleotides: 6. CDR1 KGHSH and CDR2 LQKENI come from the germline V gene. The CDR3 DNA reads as TGTGCCAGCTCACCAAGACTAGCGGGGGGGTCATCCACAGATACGCAGTATTTT. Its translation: CASSPRLAGGSSTDTQYF.

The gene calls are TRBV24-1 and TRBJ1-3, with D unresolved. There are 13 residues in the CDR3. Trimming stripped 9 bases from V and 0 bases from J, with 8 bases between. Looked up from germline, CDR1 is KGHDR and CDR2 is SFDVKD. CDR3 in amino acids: CATDGHSGNTIYF. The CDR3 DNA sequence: TGTGCCACCGACGGCCACTCTGGAAACACCATATATTTT.

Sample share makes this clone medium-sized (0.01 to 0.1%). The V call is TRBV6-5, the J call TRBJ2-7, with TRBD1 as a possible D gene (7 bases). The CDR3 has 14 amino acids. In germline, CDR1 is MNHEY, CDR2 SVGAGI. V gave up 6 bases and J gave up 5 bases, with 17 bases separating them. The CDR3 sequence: CASRTRGEGDEQYF. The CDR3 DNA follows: TGTGCCAGCAGGACCAGGGGGGAAGGTGACGAGCAGTACTTC.

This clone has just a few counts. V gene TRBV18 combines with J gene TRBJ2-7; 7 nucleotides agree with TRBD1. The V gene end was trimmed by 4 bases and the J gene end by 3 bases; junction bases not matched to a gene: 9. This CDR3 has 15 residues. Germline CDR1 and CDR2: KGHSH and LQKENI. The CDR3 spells CASSLQDRLGYEQYF. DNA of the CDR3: TGTGCCAGCTCACTTCAGGACAGGTTGGGCTACGAGCAGTACTTC.

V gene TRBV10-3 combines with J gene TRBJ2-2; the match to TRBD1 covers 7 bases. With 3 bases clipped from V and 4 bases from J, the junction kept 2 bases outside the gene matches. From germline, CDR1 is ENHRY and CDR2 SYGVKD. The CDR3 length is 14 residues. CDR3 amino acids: CAISDNRGTGELFF. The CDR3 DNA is TGTGCCATCAGTGATAACAGGGGCACCGGGGAGCTGTTTTTT.

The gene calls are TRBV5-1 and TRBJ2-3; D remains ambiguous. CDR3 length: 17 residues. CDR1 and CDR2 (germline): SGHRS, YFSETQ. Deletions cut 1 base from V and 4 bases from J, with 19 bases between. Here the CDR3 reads CASSLSLSNPMADTQYF. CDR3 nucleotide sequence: TGCGCCAGCAGCTTGTCCCTCTCTAATCCTATGGCAGATACGCAGTATTTT.

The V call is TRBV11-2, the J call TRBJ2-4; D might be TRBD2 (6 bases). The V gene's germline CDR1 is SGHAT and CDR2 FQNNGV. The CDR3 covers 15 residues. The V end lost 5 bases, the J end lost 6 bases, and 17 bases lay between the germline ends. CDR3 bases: TGTGCCAGCAGCCCCCTTGGGGGGTTCACAAACATTCAGTACTTC. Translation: CASSPLGGFTNIQYF.

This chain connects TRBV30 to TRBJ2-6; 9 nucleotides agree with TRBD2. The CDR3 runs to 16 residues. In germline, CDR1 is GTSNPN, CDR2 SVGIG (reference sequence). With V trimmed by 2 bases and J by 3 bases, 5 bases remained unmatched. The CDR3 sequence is CAWSRVAGDGANVLTF. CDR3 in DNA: TGTGCCTGGAGTAGGGTAGCGGGAGATGGGGCCAACGTCCTGACTTTC.

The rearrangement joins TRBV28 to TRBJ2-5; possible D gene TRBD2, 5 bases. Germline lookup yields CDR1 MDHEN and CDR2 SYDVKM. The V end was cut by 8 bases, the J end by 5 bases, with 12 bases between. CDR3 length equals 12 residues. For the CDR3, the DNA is TGTGCCAGCTGGGCTAGCCGCGAGACCCAGTACTTC. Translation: CASWASRETQYF.

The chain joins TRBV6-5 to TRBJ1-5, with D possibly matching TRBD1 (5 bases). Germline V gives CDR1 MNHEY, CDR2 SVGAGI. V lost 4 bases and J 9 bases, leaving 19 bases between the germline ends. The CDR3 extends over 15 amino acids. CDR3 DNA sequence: TGTGCCAGCAGTTCTACGAGACGGGGGAATGCGCCCCAGCATTTT. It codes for CASSSTRRGNAPQHF.

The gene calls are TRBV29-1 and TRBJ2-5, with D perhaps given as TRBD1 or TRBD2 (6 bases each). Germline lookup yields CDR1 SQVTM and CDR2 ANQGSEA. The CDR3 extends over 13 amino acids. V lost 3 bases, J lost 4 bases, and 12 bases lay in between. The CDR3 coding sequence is TGCAGCGTTGAGCCCTGGGGGGCAGAGACCCAGTACTTC. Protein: CSVEPWGAETQYF. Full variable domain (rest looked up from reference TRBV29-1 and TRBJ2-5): SAVISQKPSRDICQRGTSLTIQCQVDSQVTMMFWYRQQPGQSLTLIATANQGSEATYESGFVIDKFPISRPNLTFSTLTVSNMSPEDSSIYLCSVEPWGAETQYFGPGTRLLVL.

In nucleotides, the CDR3 is TGTGCCAGCAGCCCCCCGGGAAACAATCAGCCCCAGCATTTT. This encodes CASSPPGNNQPQHF. This chain links TRBV6-6 with TRBJ1-5; no clear D gene. CDR1 MNHNY and CDR2 SVGAGI come from the germline V gene (reference sequence). The CDR3 spans 14 residues. With 6 bases removed from V and 3 bases from J, the gap between germline ends came to 12 bases.

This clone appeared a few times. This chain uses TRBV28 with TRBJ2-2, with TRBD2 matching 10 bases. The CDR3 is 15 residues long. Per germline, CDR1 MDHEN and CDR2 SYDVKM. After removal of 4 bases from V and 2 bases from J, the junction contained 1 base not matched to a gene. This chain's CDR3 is CASSWTSGNTGELFF. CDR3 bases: TGTGCCAGCAGTTGGACTAGCGGAAACACCGGGGAGCTGTTTTTT.

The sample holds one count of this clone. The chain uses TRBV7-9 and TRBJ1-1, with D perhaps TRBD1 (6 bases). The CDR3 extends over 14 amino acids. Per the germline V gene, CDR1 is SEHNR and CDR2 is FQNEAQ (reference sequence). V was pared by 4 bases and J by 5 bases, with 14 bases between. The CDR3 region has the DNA TGTGCCAGCAGCTGGGGGGCGGGGAGGACTGAAGCTTTCTTT. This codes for CASSWGAGRTEAFF.

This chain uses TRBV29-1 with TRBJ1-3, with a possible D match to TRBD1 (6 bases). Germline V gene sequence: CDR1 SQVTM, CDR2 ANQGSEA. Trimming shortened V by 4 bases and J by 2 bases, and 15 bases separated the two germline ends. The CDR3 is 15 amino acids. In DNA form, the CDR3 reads TGCAGCGTTGTGTCTCAGACAGGCGCTGGAAACACCATATATTTT. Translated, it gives CSVVSQTGAGNTIYF.

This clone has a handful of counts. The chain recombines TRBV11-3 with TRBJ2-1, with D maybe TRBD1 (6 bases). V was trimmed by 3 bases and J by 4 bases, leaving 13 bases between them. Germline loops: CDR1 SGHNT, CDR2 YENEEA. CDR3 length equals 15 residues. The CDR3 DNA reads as TGTGCCAGCAGCTTTGGTGGGACACAATACAATGAGCAGTTCTTC. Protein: CASSFGGTQYNEQFF.

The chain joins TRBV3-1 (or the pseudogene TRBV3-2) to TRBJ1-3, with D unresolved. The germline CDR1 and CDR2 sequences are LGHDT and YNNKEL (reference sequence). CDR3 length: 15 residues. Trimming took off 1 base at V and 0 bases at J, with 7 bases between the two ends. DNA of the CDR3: TGTGCCAGCAGCCAAGGAAGCTACTCTGGAAACACCATATATTTT. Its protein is CASSQGSYSGNTIYF.